A selection of T cell receptor beta chains follows, all from one sample in a study of early T cells in non-severe SARS-CoV-2 infection. TCRdb fed the 5' RACE reads into MiXCR, producing one record per CDR3 protein. The table includes about 49,000 distinct CDR3 sequences, around 12% detected once. This sample comprised whole blood, obtained at baseline. The receptors derive from an adult who was a healthcare worker with PCR-confirmed SARS-CoV-2 infection or an uninfected control (not recorded which). The CDR3 runs from the conserved cysteine through the conserved F or W. D genes are given only for firm matches. The size of a clone is reported for some rows only, either as once, few or many, or as a class for expanded clones.

j_call d_call v_call clone_size cdr3_aa cdr3_nt
TRBJ1-3 TRBD1 TRBV5-5 few CASSSGQGVLSGNTIYF TGTGCCAGCAGCTCGGGACAGGGGGTTCTCTCTGGAAACACCATATATTTT
TRBJ2-3 . TRBV3-1 few CASSPLREYTDTQYF TGTGCCAGCAGCCCGTTACGGGAGTACACAGATACGCAGTATTTT
TRBJ1-4 TRBD1 TRBV7-8 many CASSPGTVPTNEKLFF TGTGCCAGCAGCCCTGGGACAGTTCCAACTAATGAAAAACTGTTTTTT
TRBJ1-3 . TRBV28 few CASSFRGTSGNTIYF TGTGCCAGCAGTTTTCGGGGAACCTCTGGAAACACCATATATTTT
TRBJ2-5 TRBD2 TRBV7-6 many CASSSRGEETQYF TGTGCCAGCAGCTCCCGGGGGGAGGAGACCCAGTACTTC
TRBJ1-1 . TRBV7-3 few CASSLGGRNTEAFF TGTGCCAGCAGCTTGGGGGGCCGGAACACTGAAGCTTTCTTT
TRBJ2-5 TRBD2 TRBV20-1 many CSARKSSRLAGYQETQYF TGCAGTGCTAGAAAATCCAGCAGACTAGCGGGGTACCAAGAGACCCAGTACTTC
TRBJ2-7 TRBD1 TRBV4-3 . CASSQDQYRGHLSYEQYF TGCGCCAGCAGCCAAGATCAGTACAGGGGCCATCTTTCCTACGAGCAGTACTTC
TRBJ1-6 . TRBV12-3/TRBV12-4 . CASRAADSPLHF TGTGCCAGCAGAGCAGCCGATTCACCCCTCCACTTT
TRBJ1-5 . TRBV19 few CASSIDRGQPQHF TGTGCCAGTAGTATAGACAGGGGTCAGCCCCAGCATTTT
TRBJ2-2 . TRBV21-1 few CASSKERLLDREYSGELFF TGTGCCAGCAGCAAAGAGAGATTACTTGACAGGGAGTATTCCGGGGAGCTGTTTTTT
TRBJ2-5 . TRBV27 . CASSLMGTGETQYF TGTGCCAGCAGTCTAATGGGTACGGGGGAGACCCAGTACTTC
TRBJ1-2 . TRBV29-1 . CSVADTNYGYTF TGCAGCGTTGCCGACACAAACTATGGCTACACCTTC
TRBJ2-7 TRBD2 TRBV4-1 . CASSQRGELSYEQYF TGCGCCAGCAGCCAACGGGGGGAGTTATCCTACGAGCAGTACTTC
TRBJ1-5 . TRBV12-3/TRBV12-4 . CASSLKSNQPQHF TGTGCCAGCAGTTTGAAGAGCAATCAGCCCCAGCATTTT
TRBJ2-7 . TRBV7-2 many CASQGVGSYEQYF TGTGCCAGCCAAGGCGTGGGCTCCTACGAGCAGTACTTC
TRBJ2-3 TRBD1 TRBV19 . CANTQGTASSTDTQYF TGTGCCAATACCCAGGGGACAGCGTCGAGCACAGATACGCAGTATTTT
TRBJ2-1 . TRBV20-1 few CSAGRGTFDREQFF TGCAGTGCTGGTAGGGGGACGTTTGATCGGGAGCAGTTCTTC
TRBJ2-3 TRBD1 TRBV11-2 many CASIGDRGTDTQYF TGTGCCAGCATCGGGGACAGAGGCACAGATACGCAGTATTTT
TRBJ1-2 TRBD1 TRBV27 . CASSPRTGRGYGYTF TGTGCCAGCAGTCCTAGGACAGGGAGGGGCTATGGCTACACCTTC
TRBJ2-1 . TRBV29-1 many CSVALWEYNEQFF TGCAGCGTTGCTTTATGGGAGTACAATGAGCAGTTCTTC
TRBJ2-1 TRBD1 TRBV7-9 . CASSLVDRGYNEQFF TGTGCCAGCAGCTTAGTCGACAGGGGATACAATGAGCAGTTCTTC
TRBJ2-5 . TRBV7-9 . CASSLAGIQETQYF TGTGCCAGCAGCTTAGCAGGGATCCAAGAGACCCAGTACTTC
TRBJ2-7 TRBD2 TRBV3-1 . CASSRKLAGRSYEQYF TGTGCCAGCAGCCGCAAACTAGCGGGAAGATCATACGAGCAGTACTTC
TRBJ2-7 TRBD2 TRBV9 many CASSVAPTSSANEQYF TGTGCCAGCAGCGTAGCGCCGACTAGCTCGGCTAACGAGCAGTACTTC
TRBJ1-1 . TRBV7-2 many CASSLRPPGQGTEAFF TGTGCCAGCAGCTTAAGACCCCCGGGACAAGGCACTGAAGCTTTCTTT
TRBJ2-3 TRBD2 TRBV4-3 many CASSQGSGRMYTDTQYF TGCGCCAGCAGCCAAGGAAGCGGGAGAATGTACACAGATACGCAGTATTTT
TRBJ1-1 . TRBV20-1 . CSAEELQSAANTEAFF TGCAGTGCGGAAGAATTACAGTCCGCCGCGAACACTGAAGCTTTCTTT
TRBJ2-5 TRBD2 TRBV7-2 medium-sized CASQTRTSGTKETQYF TGTGCCAGTCAAACGAGGACTAGCGGGACTAAAGAGACCCAGTACTTC
TRBJ2-1 . TRBV7-2 few CATSRTGGSSNEQFF TGTGCCACCAGTAGGACTGGCGGATCTTCCAATGAGCAGTTCTTC
TRBJ2-1 TRBD2 TRBV12-3/TRBV12-4 few CASSLKGLAGLFEQFF TGTGCCAGCAGTTTAAAGGGACTAGCGGGACTTTTTGAGCAGTTCTTC
TRBJ1-1 . TRBV7-6 few CASSLGSQGLRNTEAFF TGTGCCAGCAGCTTAGGAAGTCAGGGACTGCGGAACACTGAAGCTTTCTTT
TRBJ1-5 TRBD1 TRBV23-1 . CASSQSTGGEDQPQHF TGCGCCAGCAGTCAGTCGACAGGGGGCGAAGATCAGCCCCAGCATTTT
TRBJ1-5 TRBD1 TRBV25-1 few CASSGVGTGNQPQHF TGTGCCAGCAGTGGTGTCGGGACAGGGAATCAGCCCCAGCATTTT
TRBJ2-2 TRBD2 TRBV5-1 . CASSILAGLTGELFF TGCGCCAGCAGCATCCTAGCGGGACTCACCGGGGAGCTGTTTTTT
TRBJ2-1 . TRBV27 . CASSGTGPPKQFF TGTGCCAGCAGTGGAACGGGGCCCCCTAAGCAGTTCTTC
TRBJ1-2 TRBD1 TRBV11-2 . CASGDRRGYTF TGTGCCAGCGGGGACAGGCGAGGCTACACCTTC
TRBJ2-1 . TRBV29-1 . CSVRSDPYNEQFF TGCAGCGTTCGGAGCGACCCCTACAATGAGCAGTTCTTC
TRBJ2-7 TRBD1 TRBV20-1 many CSARGQGYEQYF TGCAGTGCTAGGGGACAGGGATACGAGCAGTACTTC
TRBJ2-5 TRBD2 TRBV5-1 many CATSSGRVPETQYF TGCGCCACCTCTAGCGGGAGGGTCCCCGAGACCCAGTACTTC
TRBJ1-4 TRBD1 TRBV7-9 few CASSLDRGAEKLFF TGTGCCAGCAGCTTGGACAGGGGAGCTGAAAAACTGTTTTTT
TRBJ1-6 TRBD1 TRBV5-1 . CASSSGPGQGNSPLHF TGCGCCAGCAGCTCTGGACCGGGACAGGGTAATTCACCCCTCCACTTT
TRBJ2-1 . TRBV20-1 few CSAGGQLVEQFF TGCAGTGCTGGGGGACAATTGGTGGAGCAGTTCTTC
TRBJ1-4 TRBD1 TRBV20-1 few CSAHGTGDEKLFF TGCAGTGCTCACGGGACAGGGGACGAAAAACTGTTTTTT
TRBJ1-5 . TRBV5-6 few CASSLKPGRESNQPQHF TGTGCCAGCAGCCTCAAACCGGGCAGGGAGAGCAATCAGCCCCAGCATTTT
TRBJ1-6 TRBD1 TRBV18 many CASSPGGQGNSPLHF TGTGCCAGCTCACCAGGGGGACAGGGAAATTCACCCCTCCACTTT
TRBJ1-5 . TRBV19 . CASSPAGGQPQHF TGTGCCAGTAGTCCTGCGGGGGGTCAGCCCCAGCATTTT
TRBJ2-1 . TRBV11-2 . CASSLVAVEQFF TGTGCCAGCAGCTTAGTGGCAGTTGAGCAGTTCTTC
TRBJ2-7 TRBD1 TRBV20-1 . CSVLLTGQGFNEQYF TGCAGTGTCCTCCTTACGGGACAGGGATTCAACGAGCAGTACTTC
TRBJ1-2 TRBD1 TRBV28 . CASRKATGDYGYTF TGTGCCAGCAGAAAAGCCACAGGGGACTATGGCTACACCTTC
TRBJ2-1 TRBD2 TRBV5-1 . CASSPAGGTSGVSYNEQFF TGCGCCAGCAGCCCGGCGGGGGGGACTAGCGGAGTCTCCTACAATGAGCAGTTCTTC
TRBJ1-6 . TRBV7-8 few CASSFGVQTNMRSSYNSPLHF TGTGCCAGCAGCTTTGGTGTTCAGACGAATATGAGGAGCTCCTATAATTCACCCCTCCACTTT
TRBJ1-2 TRBD1 TRBV7-2 few CASSPQGTGDGYTF TGTGCCAGCAGCCCACAGGGGACAGGGGATGGCTACACCTTC
TRBJ1-1 . TRBV19 . CASSGYRVAPNTEAFF TGTGCCAGTAGTGGATACAGGGTGGCCCCGAACACTGAAGCTTTCTTT
TRBJ1-4 . TRBV19 . CASSNRQKLFF TGTGCCAGTAGCAACAGACAGAAACTGTTTTTT
TRBJ2-3 . TRBV7-2 . CASSSYAPGTDTQYF TGTGCCAGCAGCTCCTATGCCCCCGGCACAGATACGCAGTATTTT
TRBJ1-5 . TRBV12-3/TRBV12-4 many CASSLGGIGQPQHF TGTGCCAGCAGTTTAGGGGGGATAGGTCAGCCCCAGCATTTT
TRBJ2-1 TRBD2 TRBV7-2 many CASSPPGLADPRNEQFF TGTGCCAGCAGCCCCCCGGGACTAGCGGACCCCCGCAATGAGCAGTTCTTC